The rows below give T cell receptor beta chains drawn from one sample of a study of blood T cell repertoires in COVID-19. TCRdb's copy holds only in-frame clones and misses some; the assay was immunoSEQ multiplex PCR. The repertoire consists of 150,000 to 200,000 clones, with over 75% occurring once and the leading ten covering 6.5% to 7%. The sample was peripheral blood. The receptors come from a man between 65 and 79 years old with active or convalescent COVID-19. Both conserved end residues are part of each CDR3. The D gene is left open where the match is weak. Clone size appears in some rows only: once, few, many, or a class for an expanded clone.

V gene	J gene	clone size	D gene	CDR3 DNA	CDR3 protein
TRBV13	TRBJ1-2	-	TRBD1	TGTGCCAGCAGGCGACAACAGGGGGTGAACGATGGCTACACCTTC	CASRRQQGVNDGYTF
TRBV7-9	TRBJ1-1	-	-	TGTGCCAGCAGCCCTACGGGGAACACTGAAGCTTTCTTT	CASSPTGNTEAFF
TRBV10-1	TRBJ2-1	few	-	TGCGCCAGCAGTGAGGGAGTGTACAATGAGCAGTTCTTC	CASSEGVYNEQFF
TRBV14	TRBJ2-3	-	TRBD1	TGTGCCAGCAGCGACTGGACAGGGGGCACAGATACGCAGTATTTT	CASSDWTGGTDTQYF
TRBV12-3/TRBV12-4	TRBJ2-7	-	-	TGTGCCAGCAGTTTCGGCAGGCACGAGCAGTACTTC	CASSFGRHEQYF
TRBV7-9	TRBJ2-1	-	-	TGTGCCAGCAGCCGGACTGACAATGAGCAGTTCTTC	CASSRTDNEQFF
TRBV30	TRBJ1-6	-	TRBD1	TGTGCCTGGGCGGACAGGGACAATTCACCCCTCCACTTT	CAWADRDNSPLHF
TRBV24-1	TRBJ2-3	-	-	TGTGCCACCAGTGATGTCCCGAGTGGGGAGAGCACAGATACGCAGTATTTT	CATSDVPSGESTDTQYF
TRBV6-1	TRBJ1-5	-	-	TGTGCCAGCAGTGAACAGGTCGCCAATCAGCCCCAGCATTTT	CASSEQVANQPQHF
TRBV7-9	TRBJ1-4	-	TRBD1	TGTGCCAGCAGCTCCCCACAGGGGAAGCGTGTAAAACTGTTTTTT	CASSSPQGKRVKLFF
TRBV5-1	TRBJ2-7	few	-	TGCGCCAGCAGCTTGGATACCAGCTCCTACGAGCAGTACTTC	CASSLDTSSYEQYF
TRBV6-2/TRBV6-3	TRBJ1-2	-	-	TGTGCCAGCAGTTACCATCAGGTGGCGAGAAACTATGGCTACACCTTC	CASSYHQVARNYGYTF
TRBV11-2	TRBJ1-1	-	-	TGTGCCAGCAGCTTTAACAGGGACACTGAAGCTTTCTTT	CASSFNRDTEAFF
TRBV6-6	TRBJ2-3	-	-	TGTGCCAGCAGAGGCAGGCGGAGGCATACGCAGTATTTT	CASRGRRRHTQYF
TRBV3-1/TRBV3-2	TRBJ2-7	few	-	TGTGCCAGCAGCCAGGGTGAGGGGGTGGTCTACGAGCAGTACTTC	CASSQGEGVVYEQYF
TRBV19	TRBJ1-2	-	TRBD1	TGTGCCAGTAGTAAGCAAGGACAGGCGTTCGGTGGCTACACCTTC	CASSKQGQAFGGYTF
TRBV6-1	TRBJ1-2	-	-	TGTGCCAGCAGTGAGGGCGGGGGAAACTATGGCTACACCTTC	CASSEGGGNYGYTF
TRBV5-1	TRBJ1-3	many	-	TGCGCCAGCAGCTTGGATCGCGGGACCGTCGGAAACACCATATATTTT	CASSLDRGTVGNTIYF
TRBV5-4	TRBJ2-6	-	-	TGTGCCAGCAGCCCCCCCCCGGGTGCTGGGGCCAACGTCCTGACTTTC	CASSPPPGAGANVLTF
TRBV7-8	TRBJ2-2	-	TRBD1	TGTGCCAGCAGCACCGGACAGGGGCGCACCGGGGAGCTGTTTTTT	CASSTGQGRTGELFF
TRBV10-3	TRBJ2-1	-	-	TGTGCCATCAGTGAGCGGTCACCGAATGAGCAGTTCTTC	CAISERSPNEQFF
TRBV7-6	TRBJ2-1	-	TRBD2	TGTGCCAGCAGCTTATCATTTGGGACTAGCGGGTTCCGGAACAATGAGCAGTTCTTC	CASSLSFGTSGFRNNEQFF
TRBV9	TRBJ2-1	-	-	TGTGCCAGCAGCGTACAGGGATACGAGCAGTTCTTC	CASSVQGYEQFF
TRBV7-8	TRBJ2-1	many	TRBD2	TGTGCCAGCAGCCCTAGCGGGAACCCGGTCAATGAGCAGTTCTTC	CASSPSGNPVNEQFF
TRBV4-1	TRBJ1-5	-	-	TGCGCCAGCAGCCAAGGACGAGCAGGGCTCGATCAGCCCCAGCATTTT	CASSQGRAGLDQPQHF
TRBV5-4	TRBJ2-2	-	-	TGTGCCAGCAGCTTGATTAGAGGCAGGGTGACCACCGGGGAGCTGTTTTTT	CASSLIRGRVTTGELFF